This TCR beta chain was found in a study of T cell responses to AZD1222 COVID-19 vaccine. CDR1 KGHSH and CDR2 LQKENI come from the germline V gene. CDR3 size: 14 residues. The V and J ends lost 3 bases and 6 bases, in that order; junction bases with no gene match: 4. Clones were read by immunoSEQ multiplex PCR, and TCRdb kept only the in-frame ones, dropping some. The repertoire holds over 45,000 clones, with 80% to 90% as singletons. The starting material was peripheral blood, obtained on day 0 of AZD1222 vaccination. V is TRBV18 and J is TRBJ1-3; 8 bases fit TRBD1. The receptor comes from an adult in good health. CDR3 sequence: CASSPPGGENTIYF. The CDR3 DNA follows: TGTGCCAGCTCACCCCCAGGGGGCGAAAACACCATATATTTT.